The T cell receptor beta chain under discussion was sequenced for a study of blood T cell repertoires in COVID-19. Study in general: COVID-19 samples collected from the United States, Italy and Spain covered acute and convalescent phases. T cells, B-cell-depleted T cells, or PBMCs provided the cDNA or gDNA that served as material.

This CDR3 comprises 17 residues. Deletions cut 0 bases from V and 1 base from J, with 15 bases between. Germline V lookup: CDR1 MNHNS, CDR2 SASEGT. In the study's own analysis: From reference gene primer amplification, estimates of nucleated cell counts were derived. TCRdb keeps only in-frame clones here, not all; method: immunoSEQ multiplex PCR. V and J calls and clone size follow that table, whereas D and trimming were derived from the DNA. This repertoire shows under 350,000 clones, 80% to 90% found once; its top ten account for about 10%. This clonotype originated in a woman in her seventies with acute or convalescent COVID-19. The V gene is TRBV6-1, the J gene TRBJ1-2; tentatively, D is TRBD1 (6 bases). The sequencing sample was made of peripheral blood. The CDR3 nucleotides are TGTGCCAGCAGTGAAGCGGAACGGACAGTTTATAACTATGGCTACACCTTC. Translated: CASSEAERTVYNYGYTF.